The rows below give T cell receptor beta chains drawn from one sample of a study of CD8 T cells in ankylosing spondylitis. TCRdb redid the calling of the 5' RACE reads with MiXCR, one entry per CDR3 protein. There are approximately 500,000 distinct CDR3 sequences in the sample; about 13% occur only once, and approximately 6.3% lies in the top ten. The source material was blood, either unsorted or a sorted T cell fraction (not recorded which). Source of these receptors: a male donor with ankylosing spondylitis. CDR3s include the opening cysteine and the closing phenylalanine or tryptophan. A D gene is named only where the DNA matches it firmly. Size tells how often a clone was seen (once, few, many) or the class of an expanded clone, and some rows leave it out.

clone_size d_call j_call v_call cdr3_nt cdr3_aa
NA NA TRBJ1-2 TRBV9 TGTGCCAGCAGCGTAGGGAGAAATAACTATGGCTACACCTTC CASSVGRNNYGYTF
NA TRBD2 TRBJ2-7 TRBV11-1 TGTGCCACCAAAGCGGGAGAATTCTACGAGCAGTACTTC CATKAGEFYEQYF
NA NA TRBJ1-2 TRBV3-1 TGTGCCAGCAGCCAACAGGTGATGGGCTATGGCTACACCTTC CASSQQVMGYGYTF
few TRBD1 TRBJ2-4 TRBV4-1 TGCGCCAGCAGCGTACAGGGGATTTTTGGGAAAAACATTCAGTACTTC CASSVQGIFGKNIQYF
many NA TRBJ2-1 TRBV5-1 TGCGCCAGCAGCCTGGAGGGGACAGCGGAATACAATGAGCAGTTCTTC CASSLEGTAEYNEQFF
NA NA TRBJ2-3 TRBV25-1 TGTGCCAGCAGTGAATCGAAGGTGCCTGGAGATACGCAGTATTTT CASSESKVPGDTQYF
many NA TRBJ2-3 TRBV5-1 TGCGCCAGCAGCTTGGATGGCACAGATACGCAGTATTTT CASSLDGTDTQYF
few TRBD2 TRBJ2-3 TRBV19 TGTGCCAGTAGTATGGGAGGGACAGATACGCAGTATTTT CASSMGGTDTQYF
NA TRBD1 TRBJ2-7 TRBV27 TGTGCCAGCAGTTTCACCGGGACAGGGGTCGAGCAGTACTTC CASSFTGTGVEQYF
few TRBD2 TRBJ2-3 TRBV11-2 TGTGCCAGCAGCTTATGGGGGACTAGCGGGAGGCAAGGGACAGATACGCAGTATTTT CASSLWGTSGRQGTDTQYF
NA TRBD1 TRBJ1-3 TRBV10-3 TGTGCCATCAGCCCCGGGACAGAAAGAAACACCATATATTTT CAISPGTERNTIYF
few NA TRBJ2-3 TRBV20-1 TGCAGTGCCTCCCCCCCTGCGCGGGACACAGATACGCAGTATTTT CSASPPARDTDTQYF
many NA TRBJ2-1 TRBV9 TGTGCCAGCAGCGTAGGGATCAATGAGCAGTTCTTC CASSVGINEQFF
few NA TRBJ2-1 TRBV7-6 TGTGCCAGCAGCGAGGCTAGCGTCGTTGAGCAGTTCTTC CASSEASVVEQFF
few NA TRBJ2-4 TRBV6-1 TGTGCCAGCAGTGAGGGGGCCAAAAACATTCAGTACTTC CASSEGAKNIQYF
NA TRBD2 TRBJ2-5 TRBV20-1 TGCAGTGCTCTTATTAGCGGGTGGGGGGAAGAGACCCAGTACTTC CSALISGWGEETQYF
NA TRBD2 TRBJ2-3 TRBV20-1 TGCAGTGCTCCCGGGGCGGGAGGGCCCCTGTATTTT CSAPGAGGPLYF
NA NA TRBJ2-1 TRBV7-2 TGTGCCAGCAGCCTGCGTCCGAACAATGAGCAGTTCTTC CASSLRPNNEQFF
many NA TRBJ2-7 TRBV12-3/TRBV12-4 TGTGCCAGCAGTTTAAATATCTACGAGCAGTACTTC CASSLNIYEQYF
few TRBD2 TRBJ2-3 TRBV5-1 TGCGCCAGCAGCTTAATGCGGGGGGGAACAGATACGCAGTATTTT CASSLMRGGTDTQYF
NA NA TRBJ2-7 TRBV5-5 TGTGCCAGCAGCCCAAGACAGAGCGAGCAGTACTTC CASSPRQSEQYF
many NA TRBJ1-5 TRBV3-1 TGTGCCAGCAGCAGAAGGGCCGGTGGTCAGCCCCAGCATTTT CASSRRAGGQPQHF
many TRBD1 TRBJ1-1 TRBV20-1 TGCAGTGTCAGGGGGGCGTCGAACACTGAAGCTTTCTTT CSVRGASNTEAFF
many NA TRBJ1-5 TRBV10-3 TGTGCCATCAGTGCCAACAATCAGCCCCAGCATTTT CAISANNQPQHF
NA TRBD2 TRBJ2-2 TRBV7-8 TGTGCCAGCAGCTTCATTGCGACTAGCGGCCCCACCGGGGAGCTGTTTTTT CASSFIATSGPTGELFF
few NA TRBJ1-1 TRBV14 TGTGCCAGCAGCCAAGATCGGGCCAAGGGGAACACTGAAGCTTTCTTT CASSQDRAKGNTEAFF